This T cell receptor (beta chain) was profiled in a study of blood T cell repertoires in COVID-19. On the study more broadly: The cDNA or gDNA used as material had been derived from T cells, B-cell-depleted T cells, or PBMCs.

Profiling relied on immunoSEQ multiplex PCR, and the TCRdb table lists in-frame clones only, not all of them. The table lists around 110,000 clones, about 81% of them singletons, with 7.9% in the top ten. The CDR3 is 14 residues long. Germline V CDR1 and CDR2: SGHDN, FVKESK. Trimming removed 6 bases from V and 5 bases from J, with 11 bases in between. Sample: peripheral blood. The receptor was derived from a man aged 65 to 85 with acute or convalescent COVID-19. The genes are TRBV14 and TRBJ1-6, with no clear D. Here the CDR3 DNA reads TGTGCCAGCAGTTACGGAGCGCATAATTCACCCCTCCACTTT. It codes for CASSYGAHNSPLHF.